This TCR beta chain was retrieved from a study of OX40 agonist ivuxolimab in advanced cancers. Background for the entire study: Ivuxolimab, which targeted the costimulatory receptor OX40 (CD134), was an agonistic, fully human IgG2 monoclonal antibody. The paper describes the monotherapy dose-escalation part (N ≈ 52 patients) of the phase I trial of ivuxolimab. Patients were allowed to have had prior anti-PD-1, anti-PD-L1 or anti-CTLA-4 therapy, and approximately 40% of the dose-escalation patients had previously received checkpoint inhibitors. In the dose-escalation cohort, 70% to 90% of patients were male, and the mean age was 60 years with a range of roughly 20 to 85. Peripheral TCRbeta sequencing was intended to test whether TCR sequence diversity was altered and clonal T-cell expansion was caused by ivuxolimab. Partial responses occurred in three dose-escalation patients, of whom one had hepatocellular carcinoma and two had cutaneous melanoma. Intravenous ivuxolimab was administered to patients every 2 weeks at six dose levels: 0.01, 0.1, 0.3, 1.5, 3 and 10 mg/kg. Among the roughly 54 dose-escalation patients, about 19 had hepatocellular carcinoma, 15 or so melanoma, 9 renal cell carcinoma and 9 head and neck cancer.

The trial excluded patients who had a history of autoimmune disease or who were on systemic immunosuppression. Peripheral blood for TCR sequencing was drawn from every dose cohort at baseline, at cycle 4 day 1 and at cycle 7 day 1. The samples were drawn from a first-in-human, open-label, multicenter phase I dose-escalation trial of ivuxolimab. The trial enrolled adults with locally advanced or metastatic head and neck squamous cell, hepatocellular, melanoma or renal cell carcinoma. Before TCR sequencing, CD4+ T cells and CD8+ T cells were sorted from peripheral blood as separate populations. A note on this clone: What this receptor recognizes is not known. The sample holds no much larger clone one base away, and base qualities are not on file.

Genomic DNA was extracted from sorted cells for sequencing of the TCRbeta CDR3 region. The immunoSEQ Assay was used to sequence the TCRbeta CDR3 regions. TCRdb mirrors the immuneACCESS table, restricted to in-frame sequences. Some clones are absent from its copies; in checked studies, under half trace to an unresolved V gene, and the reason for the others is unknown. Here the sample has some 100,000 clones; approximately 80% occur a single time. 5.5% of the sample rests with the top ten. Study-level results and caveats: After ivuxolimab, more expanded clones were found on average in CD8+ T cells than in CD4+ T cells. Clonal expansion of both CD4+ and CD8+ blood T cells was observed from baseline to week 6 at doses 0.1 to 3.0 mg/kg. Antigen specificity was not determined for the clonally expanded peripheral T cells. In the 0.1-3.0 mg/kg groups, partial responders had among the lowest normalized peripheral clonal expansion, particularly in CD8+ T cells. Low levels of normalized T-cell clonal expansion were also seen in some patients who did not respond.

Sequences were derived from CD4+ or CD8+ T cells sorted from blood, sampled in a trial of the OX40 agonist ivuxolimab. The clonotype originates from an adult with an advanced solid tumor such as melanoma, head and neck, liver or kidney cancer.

The DNA reads TGTGCCAGCAGTCCAACCAGACTAGCGGGTGGAATTCCCGGGGAGCTGTTTTTT. Translated, this is CASSPTRLAGGIPGELFF. The rearranged chain carries TRBV27 and TRBJ2-2; TRBD2 aligns with 10 central bases. Here V drops 5 bases and J drops 6 bases, and the junction holds 15 bases not matched to any gene. The CDR3 contains 18 residues, cysteine and phenylalanine counted. The kept DNA is CDR3 alone, 54 bases in frame from the first base. CDR1 and CDR2 are read off the germline V gene (reference sequence) as MNHEY and SMNVEV.